This TCR beta chain was identified during a study of T cells in Graves' hyperthyroidism and ophthalmopathy. Study-wide results and limits: Most thyroid clonotypes that were expanded above 0.001 also turned up in blood.

Newly diagnosed hyperthyroidism, duration under 2 months, in patients aged 18 to 65. The source material, RNA transcripts, was used to amplify TCR beta CDR3 regions. The study used the HTBI primer set for a first-round RT-PCR of the TCR CDR3. MiXCR, run by TCRdb on the multiplex PCR reads, gives a single entry per CDR3 protein. The sample includes under 650,000 distinct CDR3 sequences, 15% to 20% of them seen just once. A remark on this clonotype: Its antigen is unidentified.

The V and J ends lost 8 bases and 0 bases respectively, with 21 bases between them. CDR1 and CDR2 from the germline V gene are KGHDR and SFDVKD. The length of the CDR3 is 17 residues. The chain couples TRBV24-1 to TRBJ2-5, with unresolved D. Sequenced: blood. The sequence came from a young woman with Graves' hyperthyroidism. In nucleotides, the CDR3 is TGTGCCACCACCGGACCGGAAAACCCAAGGTACCAAGAGACCCAGTACTTC. Protein: CATTGPENPRYQETQYF.